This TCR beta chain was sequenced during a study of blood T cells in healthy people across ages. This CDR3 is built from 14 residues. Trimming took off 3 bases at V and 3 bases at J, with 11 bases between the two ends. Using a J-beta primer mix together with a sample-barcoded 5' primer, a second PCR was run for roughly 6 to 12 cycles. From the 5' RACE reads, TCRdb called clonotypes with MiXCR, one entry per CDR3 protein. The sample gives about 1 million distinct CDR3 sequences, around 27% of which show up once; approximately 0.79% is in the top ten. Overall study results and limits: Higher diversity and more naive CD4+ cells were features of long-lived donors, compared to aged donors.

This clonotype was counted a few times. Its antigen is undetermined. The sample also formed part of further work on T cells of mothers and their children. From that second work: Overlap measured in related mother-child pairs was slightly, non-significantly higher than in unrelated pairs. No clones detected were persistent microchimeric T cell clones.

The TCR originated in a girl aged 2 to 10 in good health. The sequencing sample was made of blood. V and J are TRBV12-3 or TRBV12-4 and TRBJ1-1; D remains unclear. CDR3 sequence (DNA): TGTGCCAGCAGTTTGACGTCCACTTACACTGAAGCTTTCTTT. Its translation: CASSLTSTYTEAFF.